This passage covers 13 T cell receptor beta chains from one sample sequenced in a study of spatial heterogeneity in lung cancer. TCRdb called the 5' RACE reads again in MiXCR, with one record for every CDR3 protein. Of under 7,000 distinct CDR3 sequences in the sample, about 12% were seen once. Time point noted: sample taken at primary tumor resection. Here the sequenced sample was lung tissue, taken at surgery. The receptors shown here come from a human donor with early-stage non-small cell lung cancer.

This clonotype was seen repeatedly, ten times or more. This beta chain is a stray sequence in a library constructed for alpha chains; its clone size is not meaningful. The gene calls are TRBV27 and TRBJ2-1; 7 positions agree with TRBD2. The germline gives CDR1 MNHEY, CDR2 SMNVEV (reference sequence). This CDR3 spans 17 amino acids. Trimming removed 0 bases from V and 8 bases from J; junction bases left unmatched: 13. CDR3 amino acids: CASSLSWGGSLIDEQFF. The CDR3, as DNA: TGTGCCAGCAGTTTATCGTGGGGCGGGAGTCTCATCGATGAGCAGTTCTTC.

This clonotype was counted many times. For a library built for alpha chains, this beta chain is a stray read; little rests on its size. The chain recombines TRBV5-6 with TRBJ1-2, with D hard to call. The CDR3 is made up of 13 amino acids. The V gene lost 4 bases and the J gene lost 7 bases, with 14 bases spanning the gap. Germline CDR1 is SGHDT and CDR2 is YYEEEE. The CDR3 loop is CASSPGPGSGYTF. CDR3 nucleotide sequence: TGTGCCAGCAGCCCCGGACCGGGCTCTGGCTACACCTTC.

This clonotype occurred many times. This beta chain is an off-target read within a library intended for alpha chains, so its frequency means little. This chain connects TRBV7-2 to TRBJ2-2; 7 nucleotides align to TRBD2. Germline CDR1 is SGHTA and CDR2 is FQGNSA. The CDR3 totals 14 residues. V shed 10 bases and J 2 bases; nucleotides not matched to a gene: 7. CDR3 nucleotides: TGTGCCATCCCGGGACTACTTAACACCGGGGAGCTGTTTTTT. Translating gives CAIPGLLNTGELFF.

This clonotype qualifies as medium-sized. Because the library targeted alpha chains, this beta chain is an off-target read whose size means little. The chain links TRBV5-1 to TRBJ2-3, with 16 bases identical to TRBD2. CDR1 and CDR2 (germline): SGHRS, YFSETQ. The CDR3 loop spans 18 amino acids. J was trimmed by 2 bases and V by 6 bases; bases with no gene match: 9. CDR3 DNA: TGCGCCAGCATCCCGGGACTAGCGGGAGGGCCCTCCACAGATACGCAGTATTTT. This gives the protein CASIPGLAGGPSTDTQYF.

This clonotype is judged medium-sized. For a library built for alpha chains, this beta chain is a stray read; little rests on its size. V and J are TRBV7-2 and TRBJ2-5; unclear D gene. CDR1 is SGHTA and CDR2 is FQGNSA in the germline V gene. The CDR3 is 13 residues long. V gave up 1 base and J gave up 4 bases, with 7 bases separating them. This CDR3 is CASSLVTGETQYF. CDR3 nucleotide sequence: TGTGCCAGCAGCTTAGTTACTGGAGAGACCCAGTACTTC.

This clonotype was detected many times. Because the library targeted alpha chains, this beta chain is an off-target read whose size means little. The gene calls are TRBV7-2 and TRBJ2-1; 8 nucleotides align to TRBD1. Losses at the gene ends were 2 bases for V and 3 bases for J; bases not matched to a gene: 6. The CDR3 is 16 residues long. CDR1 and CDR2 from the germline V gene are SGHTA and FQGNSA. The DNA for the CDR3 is TGTGCCAGCAGCTTATTGTCAGGGGGCAACTACAATGAGCAGTTCTTC. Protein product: CASSLLSGGNYNEQFF.

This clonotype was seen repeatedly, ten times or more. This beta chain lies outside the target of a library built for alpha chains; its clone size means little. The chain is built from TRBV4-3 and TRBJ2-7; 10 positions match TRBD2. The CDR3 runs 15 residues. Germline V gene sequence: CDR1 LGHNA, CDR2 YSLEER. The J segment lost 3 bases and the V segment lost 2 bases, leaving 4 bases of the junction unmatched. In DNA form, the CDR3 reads TGCGCCAGCAGCCAAACTAGCGGGGCGAGCTACGAGCAGTACTTC. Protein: CASSQTSGASYEQYF.

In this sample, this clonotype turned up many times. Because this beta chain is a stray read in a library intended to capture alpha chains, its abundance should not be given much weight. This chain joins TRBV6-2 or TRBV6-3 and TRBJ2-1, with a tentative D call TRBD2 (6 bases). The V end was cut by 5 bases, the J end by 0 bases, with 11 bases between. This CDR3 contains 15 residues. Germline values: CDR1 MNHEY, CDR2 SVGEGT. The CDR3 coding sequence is TGTGCCAGCAGTGGTCCCGGGAGCTCCTACAATGAGCAGTTCTTC. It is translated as CASSGPGSSYNEQFF.

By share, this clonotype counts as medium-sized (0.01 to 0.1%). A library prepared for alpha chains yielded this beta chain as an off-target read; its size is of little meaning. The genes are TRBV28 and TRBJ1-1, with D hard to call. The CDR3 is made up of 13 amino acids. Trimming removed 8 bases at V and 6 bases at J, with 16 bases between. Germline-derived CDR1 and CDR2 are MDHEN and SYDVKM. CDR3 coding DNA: TGTGCCAGCCTGACTCCTATGGAGGCTGAAGCTTTCTTT. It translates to CASLTPMEAEAFF.

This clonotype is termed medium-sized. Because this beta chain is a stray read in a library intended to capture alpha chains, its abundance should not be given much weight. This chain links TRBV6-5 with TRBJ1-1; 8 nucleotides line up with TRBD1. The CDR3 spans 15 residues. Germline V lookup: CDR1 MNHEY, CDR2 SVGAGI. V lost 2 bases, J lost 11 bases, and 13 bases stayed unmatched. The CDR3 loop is CASSYTAGGAGGAFF. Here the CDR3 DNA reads TGTGCCAGCAGTTACACCGCAGGGGGCGCGGGGGGGGCTTTCTTT.

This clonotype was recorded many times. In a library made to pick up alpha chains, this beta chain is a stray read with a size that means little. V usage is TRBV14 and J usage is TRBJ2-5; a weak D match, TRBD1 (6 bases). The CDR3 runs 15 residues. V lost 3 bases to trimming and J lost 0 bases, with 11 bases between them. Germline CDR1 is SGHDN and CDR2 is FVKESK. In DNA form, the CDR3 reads TGTGCCAGCAGCCATACGGGACACTACCAAGAGACCCAGTACTTC. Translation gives CASSHTGHYQETQYF.

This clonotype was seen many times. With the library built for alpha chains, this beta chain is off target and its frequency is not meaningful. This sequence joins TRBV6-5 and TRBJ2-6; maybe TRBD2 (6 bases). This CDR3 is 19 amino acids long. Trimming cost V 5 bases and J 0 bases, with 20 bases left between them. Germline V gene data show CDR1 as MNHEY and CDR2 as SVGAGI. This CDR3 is CASSPGTHLGASGANVLTF. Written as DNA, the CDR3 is TGTGCCAGCAGTCCCGGGACTCACCTCGGCGCCTCTGGGGCCAACGTCCTGACTTTC.

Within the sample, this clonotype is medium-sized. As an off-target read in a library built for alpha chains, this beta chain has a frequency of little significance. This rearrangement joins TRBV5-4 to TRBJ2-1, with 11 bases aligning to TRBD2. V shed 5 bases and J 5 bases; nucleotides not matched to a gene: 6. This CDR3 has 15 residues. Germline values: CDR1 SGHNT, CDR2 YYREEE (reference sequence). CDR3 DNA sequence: TGTGCCAGCAGACTAGCGGGAGAACCCCACAATGAGCAGTTCTTC. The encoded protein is CASRLAGEPHNEQFF.